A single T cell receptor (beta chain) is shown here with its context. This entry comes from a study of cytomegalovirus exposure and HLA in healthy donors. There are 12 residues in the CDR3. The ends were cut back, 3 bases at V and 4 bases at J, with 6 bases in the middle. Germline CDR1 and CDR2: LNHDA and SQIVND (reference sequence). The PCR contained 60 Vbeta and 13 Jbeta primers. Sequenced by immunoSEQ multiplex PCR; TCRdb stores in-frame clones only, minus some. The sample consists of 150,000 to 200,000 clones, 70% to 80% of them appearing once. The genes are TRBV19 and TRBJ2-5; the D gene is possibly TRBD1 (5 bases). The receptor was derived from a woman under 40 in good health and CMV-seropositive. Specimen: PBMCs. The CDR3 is CASSIRGETQYF. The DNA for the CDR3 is TGTGCCAGTAGTATTAGGGGAGAGACCCAGTACTTC.